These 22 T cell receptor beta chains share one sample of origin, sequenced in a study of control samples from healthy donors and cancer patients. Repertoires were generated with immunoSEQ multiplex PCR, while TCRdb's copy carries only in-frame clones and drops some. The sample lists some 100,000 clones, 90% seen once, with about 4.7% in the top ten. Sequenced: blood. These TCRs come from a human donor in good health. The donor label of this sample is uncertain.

This CDR3 is CASSQPVNYGYTF. The CDR3 region has the DNA TGTGCCAGCAGCCAACCGGTGAACTATGGCTACACCTTC. The V gene is TRBV11-2, the J gene TRBJ1-2; no reliable D call. The CDR3 has 13 amino acids. Germline values: CDR1 SGHAT, CDR2 FQNNGV. The germline V and J ends were trimmed by 5 bases and 2 bases, with 9 bases remaining between them.

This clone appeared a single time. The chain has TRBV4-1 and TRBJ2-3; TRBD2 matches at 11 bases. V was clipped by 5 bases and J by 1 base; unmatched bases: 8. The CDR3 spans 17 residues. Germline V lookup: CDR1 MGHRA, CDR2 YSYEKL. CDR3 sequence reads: CASSGLAGPTGTDTQYF. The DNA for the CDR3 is TGCGCCAGCAGCGGACTAGCGGGTCCTACCGGCACAGATACGCAGTATTTT.

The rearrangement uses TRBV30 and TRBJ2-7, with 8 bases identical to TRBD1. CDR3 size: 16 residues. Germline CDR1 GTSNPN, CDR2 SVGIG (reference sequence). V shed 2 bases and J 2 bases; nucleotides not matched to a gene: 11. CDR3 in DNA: TGTGCCTGGAGTTCCCCGGGGCGGACAGGGACCTACGAGCAGTACGTC. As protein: CAWSSPGRTGTYEQYV.

As DNA, the CDR3 is TGTGCCAGCAGCGTAGATACAGGGAAGGTTGGCTACACCTTC. Its protein is CASSVDTGKVGYTF. The chain links TRBV9 to TRBJ1-2, with TRBD1 as a possible D gene (6 bases). Germline V gene sequence: CDR1 SGDLS, CDR2 YYNGEE. CDR3 length equals 14 residues. With 0 bases removed from V and 7 bases from J, the gap between germline ends came to 13 bases.

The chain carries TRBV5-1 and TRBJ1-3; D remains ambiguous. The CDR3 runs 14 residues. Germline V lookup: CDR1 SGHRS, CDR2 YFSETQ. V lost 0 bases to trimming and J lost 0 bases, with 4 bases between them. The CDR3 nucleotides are TGCGCCAGCAGCTTGGAACCCTCTGGAAACACCATATATTTT. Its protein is CASSLEPSGNTIYF.

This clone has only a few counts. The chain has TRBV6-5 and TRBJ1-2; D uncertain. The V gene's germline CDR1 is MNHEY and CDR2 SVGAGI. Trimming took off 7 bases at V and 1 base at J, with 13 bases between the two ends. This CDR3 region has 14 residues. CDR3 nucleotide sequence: TGTGCCAGCACCCCCCCGAGAAGTAACTATGGCTACACCTTC. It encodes CASTPPRSNYGYTF.

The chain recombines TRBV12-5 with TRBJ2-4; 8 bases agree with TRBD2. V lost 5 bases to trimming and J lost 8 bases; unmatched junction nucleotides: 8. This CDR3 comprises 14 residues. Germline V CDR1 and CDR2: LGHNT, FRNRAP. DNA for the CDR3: TGTGCTAGTGGTCGCGGGGGGATAGGGGACATTCAGTACTTC. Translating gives CASGRGGIGDIQYF.

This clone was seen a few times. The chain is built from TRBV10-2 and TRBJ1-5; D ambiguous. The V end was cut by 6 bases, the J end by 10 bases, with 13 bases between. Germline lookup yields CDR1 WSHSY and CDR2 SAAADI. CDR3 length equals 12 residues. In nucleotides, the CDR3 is TGCGCCAGCAGAGAGACCTCTGGACCCCAGCATTTT. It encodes CASRETSGPQHF.

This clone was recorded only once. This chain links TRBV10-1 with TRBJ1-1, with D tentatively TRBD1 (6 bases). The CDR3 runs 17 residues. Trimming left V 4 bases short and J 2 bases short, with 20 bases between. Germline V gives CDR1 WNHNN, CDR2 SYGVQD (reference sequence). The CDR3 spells CASSAGLGQNFNTEAFF. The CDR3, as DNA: TGCGCCAGCAGTGCCGGGTTAGGACAGAACTTTAACACTGAAGCTTTCTTT.

CDR3 sequence reads: CATSDLDVRGNQPQHF. The CDR3 DNA reads TGTGCCACCAGTGATTTGGACGTGAGGGGCAATCAGCCCCAGCATTTT. The V and J genes are TRBV24-1 and TRBJ1-5; D uncertain. Per germline, CDR1 KGHDR and CDR2 SFDVKD. CDR3 length: 16 residues. The V end was cut by 0 bases, the J end by 2 bases, with 10 bases between.

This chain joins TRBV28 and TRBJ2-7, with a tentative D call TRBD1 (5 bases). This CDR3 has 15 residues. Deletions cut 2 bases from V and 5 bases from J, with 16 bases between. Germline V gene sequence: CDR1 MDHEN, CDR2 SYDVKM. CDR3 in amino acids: CASSLRSGRVHEQYF. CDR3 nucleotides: TGTGCCAGCAGTTTAAGGTCAGGGCGAGTCCACGAGCAGTACTTC.

CDR3 amino acids: CASTLGWGTGELFF. The CDR3 nucleotides read TGTGCCAGTACTTTGGGGTGGGGCACCGGGGAGCTGTTTTTT. The chain has TRBV19 and TRBJ2-2; no clear D. V was cut by 7 bases and J by 4 bases, with 13 bases left in between. CDR1 LNHDA and CDR2 SQIVND come from the germline V gene (reference sequence). This CDR3 has 14 residues.

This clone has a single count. CDR3 amino acids: CASSAIRGARGGNYGYTF. In DNA, the CDR3 is TGTGCCAGCAGCGCGATTCGGGGGGCCCGGGGTGGTAACTATGGCTACACCTTC. The chain is built from TRBV11-2 and TRBJ1-2; D might be TRBD1 (6 bases). The CDR3 covers 18 residues. CDR1 is SGHAT and CDR2 is FQNNGV in the germline V gene. V dropped 5 bases and J dropped 1 base, with 23 bases sitting between them.

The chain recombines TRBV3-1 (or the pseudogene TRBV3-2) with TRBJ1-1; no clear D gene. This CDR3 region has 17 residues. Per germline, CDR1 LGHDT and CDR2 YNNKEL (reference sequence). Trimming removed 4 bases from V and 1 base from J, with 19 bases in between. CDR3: CASSLHPLRTENTEAFF. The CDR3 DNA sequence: TGTGCCAGCAGCCTTCACCCCCTTAGGACGGAGAACACTGAAGCTTTCTTT.

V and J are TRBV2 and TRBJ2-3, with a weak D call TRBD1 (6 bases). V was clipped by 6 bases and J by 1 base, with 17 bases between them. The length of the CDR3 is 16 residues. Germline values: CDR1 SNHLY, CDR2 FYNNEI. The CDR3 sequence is CASSAHRDFGTDTQYF. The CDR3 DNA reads TGTGCCAGCAGCGCACACAGGGATTTTGGCACAGATACGCAGTATTTT.

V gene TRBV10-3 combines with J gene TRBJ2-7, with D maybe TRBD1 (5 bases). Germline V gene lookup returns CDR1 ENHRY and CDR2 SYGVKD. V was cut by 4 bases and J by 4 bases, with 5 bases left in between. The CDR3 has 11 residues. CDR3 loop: CAISGQYEQYF. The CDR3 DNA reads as TGTGCCATCAGTGGACAGTACGAGCAGTACTTC.

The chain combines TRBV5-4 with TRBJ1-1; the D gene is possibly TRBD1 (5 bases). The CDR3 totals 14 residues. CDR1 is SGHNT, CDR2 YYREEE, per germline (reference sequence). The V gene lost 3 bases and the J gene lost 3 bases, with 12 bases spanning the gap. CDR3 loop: CASSWATADTEAFF. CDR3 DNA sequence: TGTGCCAGCAGCTGGGCGACAGCGGACACTGAAGCTTTCTTT. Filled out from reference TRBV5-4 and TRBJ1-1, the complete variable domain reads ETGVTQSPTHLIKTRGQQVTLRCSSQSGHNTVSWYQQALGQGPQFIFQYYREEENGRGNFPPRFSGLQFPNYSSELNVNALELDDSALYLCASSWATADTEAFFGQGTRLTVV.

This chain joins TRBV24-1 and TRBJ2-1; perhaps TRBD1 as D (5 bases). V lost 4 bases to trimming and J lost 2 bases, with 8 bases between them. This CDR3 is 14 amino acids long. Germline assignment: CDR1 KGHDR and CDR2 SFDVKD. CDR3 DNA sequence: TGTGCCACCAGTGAAGACAGTGCCTACAATGAGCAGTTCTTC. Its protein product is CATSEDSAYNEQFF.

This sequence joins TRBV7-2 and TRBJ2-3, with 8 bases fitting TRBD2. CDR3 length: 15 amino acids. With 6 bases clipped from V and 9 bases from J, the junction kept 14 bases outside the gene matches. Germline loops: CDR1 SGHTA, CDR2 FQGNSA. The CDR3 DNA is TGTGCCAGCAGTACGATAGCGGGGTTAGGGAAAACGCAGTATTTT. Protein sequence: CASSTIAGLGKTQYF.

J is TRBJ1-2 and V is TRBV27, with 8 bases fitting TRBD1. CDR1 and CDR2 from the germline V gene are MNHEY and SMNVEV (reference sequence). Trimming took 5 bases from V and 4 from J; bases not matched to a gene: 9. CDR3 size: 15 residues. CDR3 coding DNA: TGTGCCAGCAGTGGGGGACAGGCCAACCTCTATGGCTACACCTTC. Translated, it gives CASSGGQANLYGYTF.

CDR3 residues: CASIPSGRLGEKLFF. DNA for the CDR3: TGTGCCAGCATCCCCTCGGGGCGGTTAGGTGAAAAACTGTTTTTT. This rearrangement joins TRBV6-2 or TRBV6-3 to TRBJ1-4; maybe TRBD1 (5 bases). This CDR3 comprises 15 residues. CDR1 is MNHEY, CDR2 SVGEGT, per germline. Trimming removed 7 bases from V and 7 bases from J, with 19 bases in between.

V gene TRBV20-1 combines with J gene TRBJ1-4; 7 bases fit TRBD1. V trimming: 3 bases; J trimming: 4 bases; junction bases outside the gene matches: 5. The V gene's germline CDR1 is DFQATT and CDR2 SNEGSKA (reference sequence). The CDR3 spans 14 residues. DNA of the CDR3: TGCAGTGCTAGTGGGACAGTGGATAATGAAAAACTGTTTTTT. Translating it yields CSASGTVDNEKLFF.